Following are 13 T cell receptor beta chains from one sample sequenced in a study of cytomegalovirus exposure and HLA in healthy donors. Profiling relied on immunoSEQ multiplex PCR, and the TCRdb table lists in-frame clones only, not all of them. The sample yields about 78,000 clones, 96% seen once. Material for sequencing was PBMCs. All receptors derive from a young man in good health and CMV-seropositive.

DNA of the CDR3: TGTGCCAGCAGCTTACAGGGGTCTGGAAACACCATATATTTT. Protein: CASSLQGSGNTIYF. The rearrangement links TRBV7-9 to TRBJ1-3, with D possibly being TRBD1 (6 bases). CDR3 length: 14 residues. V lost 2 bases, J lost 1 base, and 6 bases lay in between. Germline V gives CDR1 SEHNR, CDR2 FQNEAQ (reference sequence). The full variable domain, in which reference TRBV7-9 and TRBJ1-3 provide the parts outside the CDR3, is DTGVSQNPRHKITKRGQNVTFRCDPISEHNRLYWYRQTLGQGPEFLTYFQNEAQLEKSRLLSDRFSAERPKGSFSTLEIQRTEQGDSAMYLCASSLQGSGNTIYFGEGSWLTVV.

The chain has TRBV28 and TRBJ2-4; D may be TRBD1 (6 bases). The V gene's germline CDR1 is MDHEN and CDR2 SYDVKM. With 5 bases removed from V and 8 bases from J, the gap between germline ends came to 13 bases. The CDR3 totals 13 residues. This CDR3 is CASSQGWRDIQYF. CDR3 in DNA: TGTGCCAGCAGTCAGGGGTGGCGGGACATTCAGTACTTC.

This rearrangement joins TRBV7-6 to TRBJ1-5, with TRBD1 matching 8 bases. The germline CDR1 and CDR2 sequences are SGHVS and FNYEAQ. CDR3 length: 13 residues. V lost 6 bases to trimming and J lost 9 bases; unmatched junction nucleotides: 7. CDR3 nucleotide sequence: TGTGCCAGCAGTTCGGACAGGGTAAGGCCCCAGCATTTT. It codes for CASSSDRVRPQHF.

The chain carries TRBV5-1 and TRBJ2-1, with D uncertain. Germline-derived CDR1 and CDR2 are SGHRS and YFSETQ. The V gene lost 3 bases and the J gene lost 5 bases, with 15 bases spanning the gap. The CDR3 totals 15 residues. The CDR3 DNA reads TGCGCCAGCAGCTCGACTCAGCGTAGTGACAATGAGCAGTTCTTC. It codes for CASSSTQRSDNEQFF.

J is TRBJ1-2 and V is TRBV7-9, with 10 nucleotides matching TRBD1. The trim removed 5 bases at V and 7 bases at J, leaving 13 bases unmatched. Germline V gene lookup returns CDR1 SEHNR and CDR2 FQNEAQ (reference sequence). The CDR3 is 16 amino acids. CDR3 region: CASSPGQGIALGGYTF. Written as DNA, the CDR3 is TGTGCCAGCAGCCCGGGACAGGGGATCGCGTTAGGTGGCTACACCTTC.

J is TRBJ2-7 and V is TRBV5-8, with D possibly TRBD2 on 6 matching bases. Per germline, CDR1 SGHTS and CDR2 YDEGEE. V was trimmed by 0 bases and J by 7 bases, leaving 11 bases between them. This CDR3 contains 13 residues. CDR3 DNA: TGTGCCAGCAGCTTGGTGGGGGGAAGAGAGCAGTACTTC. Translated: CASSLVGGREQYF.

The V gene is TRBV15, the J gene TRBJ1-2, with a possible D match to TRBD1 (5 bases). V was clipped by 1 base and J by 8 bases, with 23 bases between them. CDR3 length: 17 residues. Germline loops: CDR1 LNHNV, CDR2 YYDKDF (reference sequence). CDR3 DNA sequence: TGTGCCACCAGCAGAGTTCTTTTCGCGGGGGGGGGTAAGGGCTACACCTTC. Amino acids: CATSRVLFAGGGKGYTF.

This chain uses TRBV18 with TRBJ2-1, with 7 positions matching TRBD2. Germline-derived CDR1 and CDR2 are KGHSH and LQKENI. V lost 0 bases to trimming and J lost 11 bases; unmatched junction nucleotides: 4. This CDR3 has 13 residues. CDR3 in amino acids: CASSPPGLRQQFF. CDR3 DNA: TGTGCCAGCTCACCACCGGGACTACGGCAGCAGTTCTTC.

The chain joins TRBV11-2 to TRBJ2-7; no clear D. This CDR3 has 14 amino acids. The germline V gene has CDR1 SGHAT and CDR2 FQNNGV. V gave up 5 bases and J gave up 5 bases, with 16 bases separating them. The CDR3 DNA reads TGTGCCAGCAGCGTTGGTGGTACTTTCGACGAGCAGTACTTC. Translation gives CASSVGGTFDEQYF.

The chain has TRBV19 and TRBJ1-5; D unclear. Trimming removed 3 bases at V and 1 base at J, with 13 bases between. CDR1 and CDR2 (germline): LNHDA, SQIVND (reference sequence). The CDR3 consists of 16 residues. CDR3 nucleotides: TGTGCCAGTAGTATTTCGGCGGCTCGGAGCAATCAGCCCCAGCATTTT. As protein: CASSISAARSNQPQHF.

This chain links TRBV18 with TRBJ1-2; 9 bases align to TRBD1. Germline CDR1 KGHSH, CDR2 LQKENI. Trimming cost V 4 bases and J 1 base; bases outside gene matches: 4. The CDR3 has 15 amino acids. The CDR3 DNA reads TGTGCCAGCTCACGTGGGGACAGGGTTAACTATGGCTACACCTTC. Translated: CASSRGDRVNYGYTF.

This sequence joins TRBV10-3 and TRBJ2-1; no clear D gene. Germline loops: CDR1 ENHRY, CDR2 SYGVKD. V shed 2 bases and J shed 5 bases, with 10 bases lying between them. The CDR3 runs 14 residues. CDR3 loop: CAISETSVNNEQFF. The CDR3, as DNA: TGTGCCATCAGTGAGACAAGCGTCAACAATGAGCAGTTCTTC.

The rearrangement uses TRBV7-2 and TRBJ2-5; tentatively, D is TRBD1 (5 bases). V shed 7 bases and J shed 5 bases, with 11 bases lying between them. CDR3 length: 12 amino acids. Germline V lookup: CDR1 SGHTA, CDR2 FQGNSA. The CDR3 reads CASTQGWETQYF. The CDR3 bases are TGTGCCAGCACCCAGGGTTGGGAGACCCAGTACTTC.